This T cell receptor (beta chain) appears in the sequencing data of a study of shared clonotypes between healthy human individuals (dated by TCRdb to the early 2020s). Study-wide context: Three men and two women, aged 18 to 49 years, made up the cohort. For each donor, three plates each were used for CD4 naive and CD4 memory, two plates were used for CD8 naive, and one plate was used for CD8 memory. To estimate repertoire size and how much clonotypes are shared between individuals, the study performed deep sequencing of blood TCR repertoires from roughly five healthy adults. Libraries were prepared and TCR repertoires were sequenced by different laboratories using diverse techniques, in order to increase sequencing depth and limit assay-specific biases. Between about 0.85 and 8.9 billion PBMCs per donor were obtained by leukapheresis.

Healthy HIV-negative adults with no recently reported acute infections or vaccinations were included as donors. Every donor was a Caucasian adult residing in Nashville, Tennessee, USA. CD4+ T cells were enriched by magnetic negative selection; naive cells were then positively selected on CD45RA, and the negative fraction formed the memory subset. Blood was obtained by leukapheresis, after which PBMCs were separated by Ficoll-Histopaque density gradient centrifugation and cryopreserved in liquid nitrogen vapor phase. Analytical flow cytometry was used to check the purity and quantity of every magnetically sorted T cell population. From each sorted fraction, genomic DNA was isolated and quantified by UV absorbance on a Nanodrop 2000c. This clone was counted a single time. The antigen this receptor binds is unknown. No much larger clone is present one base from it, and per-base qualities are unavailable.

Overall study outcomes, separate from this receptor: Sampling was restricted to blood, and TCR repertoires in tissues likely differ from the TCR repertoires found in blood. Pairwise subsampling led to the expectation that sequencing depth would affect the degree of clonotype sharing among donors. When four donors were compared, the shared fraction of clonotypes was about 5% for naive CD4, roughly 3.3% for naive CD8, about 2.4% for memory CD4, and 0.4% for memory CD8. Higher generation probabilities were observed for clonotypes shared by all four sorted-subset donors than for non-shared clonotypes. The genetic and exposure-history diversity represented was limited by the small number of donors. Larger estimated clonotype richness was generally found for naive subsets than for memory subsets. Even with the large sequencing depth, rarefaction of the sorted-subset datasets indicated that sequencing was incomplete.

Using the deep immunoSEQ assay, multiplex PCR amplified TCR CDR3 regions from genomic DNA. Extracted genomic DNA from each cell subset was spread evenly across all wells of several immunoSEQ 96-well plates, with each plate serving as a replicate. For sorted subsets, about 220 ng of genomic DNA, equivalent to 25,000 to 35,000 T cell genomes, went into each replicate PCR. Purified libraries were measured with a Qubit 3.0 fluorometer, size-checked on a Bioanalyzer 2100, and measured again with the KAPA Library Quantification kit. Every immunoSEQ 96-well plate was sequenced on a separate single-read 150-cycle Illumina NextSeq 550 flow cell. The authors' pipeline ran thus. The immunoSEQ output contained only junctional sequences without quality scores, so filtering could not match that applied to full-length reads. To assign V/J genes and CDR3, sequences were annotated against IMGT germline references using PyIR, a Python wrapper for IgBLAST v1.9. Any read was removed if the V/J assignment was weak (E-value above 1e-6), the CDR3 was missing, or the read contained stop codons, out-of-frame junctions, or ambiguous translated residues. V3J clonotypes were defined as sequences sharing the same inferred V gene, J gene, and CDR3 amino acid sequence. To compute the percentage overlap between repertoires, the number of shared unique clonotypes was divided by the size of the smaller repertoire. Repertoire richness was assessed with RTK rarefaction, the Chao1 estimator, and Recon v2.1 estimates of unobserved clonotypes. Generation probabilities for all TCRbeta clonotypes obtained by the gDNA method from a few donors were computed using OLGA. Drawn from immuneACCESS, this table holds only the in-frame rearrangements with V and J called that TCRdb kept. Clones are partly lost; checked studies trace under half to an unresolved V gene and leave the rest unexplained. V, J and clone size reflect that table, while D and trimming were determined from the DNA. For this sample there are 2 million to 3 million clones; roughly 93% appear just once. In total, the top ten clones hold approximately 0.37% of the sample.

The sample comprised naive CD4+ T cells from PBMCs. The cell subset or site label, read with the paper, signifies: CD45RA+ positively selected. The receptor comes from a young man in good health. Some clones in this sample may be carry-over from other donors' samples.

The nucleotides read TGTGCTAGTGGCCGGCGCAGTGTCAGGGGGCGTAGGGGCCCCTACAATGAGCAGTTCTTC. This is translated as CASGRRSVRGRRGPYNEQFF. Rearrangement joined TRBV12-5 to TRBJ2-1; a stretch of 8 junction bases matches TRBD1. CDR1 and CDR2, per the germline V gene, are LGHNT and FRNRAP. V and J are trimmed by 6 bases and 2 bases, and the gene matches miss 21 bases of the junction. The CDR3 starts with the cysteine, ends with the phenylalanine, and has 20 residues. Of all the DNA, just the CDR3 is kept, 60 bases in frame from base 1.